What follows are 26 T cell receptor beta chains derived from one specimen sequenced in a study of CD8 T cells in ankylosing spondylitis (dated by TCRdb to the late 2010s). The library was generated by 5' RACE. The sequencing machine was an Illumina HiSeq 2500. TCRdb handled the public reads itself, with Q25 trimming in fastp and clone calling in MiXCR, and kept productive beta chains. Each CDR3 protein appears once, grouped with its most common genes and DNA. The sample data list 300,000 to 350,000 distinct CDR3 sequences, and around 21% of these were observed just once. Of the sample, under 4% falls within the top ten clones. Sequenced material: blood, either unsorted or a sorted T cell fraction (not recorded which). Every receptor here comes from a female donor with ankylosing spondylitis or in good health (not recorded which).

The chain uses TRBV9 and TRBJ2-2, with 15 bases aligning to TRBD2. This CDR3 has 21 residues. The germline CDR1 and CDR2 sequences are SGDLS and YYNGEE. The V and J ends lost 0 bases and 4 bases, in that order; junction bases with no gene match: 13. CDR3 sequence reads: CASSVGPGLAGGRKGTGELFF. The CDR3 region has the DNA TGTGCCAGCAGCGTAGGACCCGGACTAGCGGGAGGGAGAAAGGGCACCGGGGAGCTGTTTTTT.

There are a few counts of this clonotype. The V and J genes are TRBV12-5 and TRBJ1-1; 7 bases agree with TRBD1. After removal of 0 bases from V and 7 bases from J, the junction contained 26 bases not matched to a gene. Germline CDR1 and CDR2: LGHNT and FRNRAP. This CDR3 is 21 amino acids long. The CDR3 DNA reads TGTGCTAGTGGTTTGGTAGTCGGAGTTGCGGGGGCCCACAGGGGAGCAATTGAAGCTTTCTTT. This gives the protein CASGLVVGVAGAHRGAIEAFF.

This clonotype has just a few counts. The chain links TRBV20-1 to TRBJ2-6, with unresolved D. CDR1 and CDR2 from the germline V gene are DFQATT and SNEGSKA (reference sequence). The CDR3 has 12 residues. Deletions cut 8 bases from V and 2 bases from J, with 7 bases between. The CDR3 reads CSSPTGANVLTF. In DNA, the CDR3 is TGCAGTTCCCCTACTGGGGCCAACGTCCTGACTTTC.

This sequence joins TRBV12-3 or TRBV12-4 and TRBJ2-2; TRBD2 agrees at 9 bases. Trimming removed 6 bases from V and 4 bases from J; junction bases left unmatched: 9. The CDR3 has 16 amino acids. CDR3 bases: TGTGCCAGCAGGGCCTTAGCGGGAGCATCCACCGGGGAGCTGTTTTTT. The encoded protein is CASRALAGASTGELFF.

This clonotype was found a few times. The V and J genes are TRBV7-9 and TRBJ2-1; D assignment may be TRBD1 or TRBD2 (6 bases each). CDR1 and CDR2 from the germline V gene are SEHNR and FQNEAQ (reference sequence). Trimming pared 5 bases from V and 9 bases from J, leaving 17 bases between. The CDR3 extends over 14 amino acids. CDR3: CASSPGARPGEQFF. For the CDR3, the DNA is TGTGCCAGCAGCCCGGGGGCCCGTCCTGGTGAGCAGTTCTTC.

This clonotype has a count of ten or more. The chain employs TRBV12-3 or TRBV12-4 and TRBJ2-3; D possibly corresponds to TRBD1 (5 bases). CDR3 length: 15 amino acids. Deletions cut 6 bases from V and 3 bases from J, with 16 bases between. CDR3 residues: CASSRQLLGTDTQYF. The CDR3 DNA sequence: TGTGCCAGCAGCCGACAGTTGCTAGGTACAGATACGCAGTATTTT.

In this sample, this clonotype turned up many times. The V call is TRBV28, the J call TRBJ1-5; no reliable D call. The CDR3 covers 12 residues. The V end was cut by 5 bases, the J end by 7 bases, with 9 bases between. The germline gives CDR1 MDHEN, CDR2 SYDVKM. Here the CDR3 DNA reads TGTGCCAGCAGTCAGCTAGGCCAGCCCCAGCATTTT. This gives the protein CASSQLGQPQHF.

The table lists this clonotype with a few counts. This chain joins TRBV7-8 and TRBJ1-3; D gene unclear. The germline gives CDR1 SGHVS, CDR2 FQNEAQ. V lost 0 bases to trimming and J lost 0 bases, with 9 bases between them. The CDR3 consists of 16 residues. The CDR3 loop reads CASSLAMHHSGNTIYF. The CDR3, as DNA: TGTGCCAGCAGCTTAGCGATGCATCACTCTGGAAACACCATATATTTT. The variable domain in full, with the rest retrieved from reference TRBV7-8 and TRBJ1-3, is GAGVSQSPRYKVAKRGQDVALRCDPISGHVSLFWYQQALGQGPEFLTYFQNEAQLDKSGLPSDRFFAERPEGSVSTLKIQRTQQEDSAVYLCASSLAMHHSGNTIYFGEGSWLTVV.

V and J are TRBV12-3 or TRBV12-4 and TRBJ2-1; 13 nucleotides match TRBD2. Unmatched junction bases numbered 14, after V lost 3 bases and J lost 3 bases. The CDR3 loop spans 20 amino acids. CDR3: CASSFPGTSGTEGIYNEQFF. Written as DNA, the CDR3 is TGTGCCAGCAGTTTTCCCGGGACTAGCGGGACCGAGGGAATCTACAATGAGCAGTTCTTC.

This chain uses TRBV11-1 with TRBJ1-5; 9 bases agree with TRBD1. Trimming removed 4 bases from V and 0 bases from J; junction bases left unmatched: 10. CDR3 length: 18 residues. The germline V gene has CDR1 SGHAT and CDR2 FQDESV (reference sequence). CDR3 nucleotide sequence: TGTGCCAGCAGCTCCCAGAGTCCGACAGGGGGTAGCAATCAGCCCCAGCATTTT. It yields the protein CASSSQSPTGGSNQPQHF.

The CDR3 nucleotides are TGTGCCAGCAGCCGCCACCAAAACACCGGGGAGCTGTTTTTT. This codes for CASSRHQNTGELFF. The V gene is TRBV5-5, the J gene TRBJ2-2; D uncertain. Germline V lookup: CDR1 SGHKS, CDR2 YYEKEE (reference sequence). The CDR3 runs to 14 residues. Trimming removed 4 bases at V and 2 bases at J, with 9 bases between.

There are a few counts of this clonotype. V is TRBV10-1 and J is TRBJ2-7; D may match TRBD1 or TRBD2 (5 bases each). The CDR3 contains 13 residues. Trimming shortened V by 8 bases and J by 0 bases, and 11 bases separated the two germline ends. Per the germline V gene, CDR1 is WNHNN and CDR2 is SYGVQD (reference sequence). The CDR3 spells CASQRGTSYEQYF. In DNA form, the CDR3 reads TGCGCCAGCCAGAGAGGGACCTCCTACGAGCAGTACTTC.

This chain joins TRBV12-3 or TRBV12-4 and TRBJ1-4; 8 positions match TRBD1. CDR3 length: 15 residues. V lost 6 bases to trimming and J lost 8 bases; unmatched junction nucleotides: 11. The CDR3 DNA reads TGTGCCAGCAGCACTAATGGACAGGGCGGCGAAAAACTGTTTTTT. This gives the protein CASSTNGQGGEKLFF.

The rearrangement uses TRBV2 and TRBJ2-1; 7 bases line up with TRBD2. Germline-derived CDR1 and CDR2 are SNHLY and FYNNEI. The CDR3 has 15 residues. J was trimmed by 8 bases and V by 6 bases; bases with no gene match: 13. The CDR3: CASRARMRERDEQFF. In nucleotides, the CDR3 is TGTGCCAGCAGGGCCCGTATGCGGGAGAGGGATGAGCAGTTCTTC.

This clonotype was seen repeatedly, ten times or more. Germline and junction disagree at one end, which may indicate a read error. The CDR3 bases are TGTGCCAGCAGTCTTAGCTATCAGCCCCAGCATTTT. Its translation: CASSLSYQPQHF. The rearrangement links TRBV12-3 or TRBV12-4 to TRBJ1-5, with D unclear. The CDR3 totals 12 residues.

The V and J genes are TRBV7-9 and TRBJ1-2, with 8 bases that match TRBD1. This CDR3 comprises 13 residues. Germline loops: CDR1 SEHNR, CDR2 FQNEAQ (reference sequence). J gave up 5 bases and V 6 bases, and 5 bases lay outside the gene matches. The CDR3 nucleotides read TGTGCCAGCAGTCAGACAGGGGAATATGGCTACACCTTC. Residues: CASSQTGEYGYTF.

The genes are TRBV9 and TRBJ2-2; D remains ambiguous. There are 13 residues in the CDR3. Per the germline V gene, CDR1 is SGDLS and CDR2 is YYNGEE. Trimming cost V 0 bases and J 7 bases, with 7 bases left between them. The DNA of the CDR3 is TGTGCCAGCAGCGTAGTAGAGGACGGGGAGCTGTTTTTT. This translates into CASSVVEDGELFF.

The J gene is TRBJ2-5, the V gene TRBV20-1; D is ambiguous. The length of the CDR3 is 12 residues. Germline V CDR1 and CDR2: DFQATT, SNEGSKA (reference sequence). Trimming took off 3 bases at V and 5 bases at J, with 10 bases between the two ends. CDR3 residues: CSARIGMETQYF. The CDR3 DNA reads as TGCAGTGCTAGGATTGGGATGGAGACCCAGTACTTC.

This clonotype was seen ten or more times. The chain recombines TRBV6-6 with TRBJ1-2, with 8 bases fitting TRBD1. V lost 6 bases, J lost 8 bases, and 5 bases stayed unmatched. CDR3 size: 12 residues. Germline lookup yields CDR1 MNHNY and CDR2 SVGAGI (reference sequence). The chain's CDR3 is CASSLQGDGYTF. CDR3 sequence (DNA): TGTGCCAGCAGCCTACAGGGGGACGGCTACACCTTC.

This clonotype was found a few times. The chain recombines TRBV7-2 with TRBJ2-3; D is possibly TRBD2 (6 bases). This CDR3 is 16 amino acids long. Germline CDR1 is SGHTA and CDR2 is FQGNSA. Trimming left V 4 bases short and J 4 bases short, with 18 bases between. This CDR3 is CASSYWAGQSADTQYF. As DNA, the CDR3 is TGTGCCAGCAGCTACTGGGCGGGGCAGTCCGCAGATACGCAGTATTTT.

This clonotype was found many times. V gene TRBV7-9 combines with J gene TRBJ2-7, with no clear D. The CDR3 contains 12 residues. The germline V gene has CDR1 SEHNR and CDR2 FQNEAQ (reference sequence). The V end was cut by 5 bases, the J end by 5 bases, with 10 bases between. CDR3 region: CASSPSMNEQYF. The CDR3 DNA is TGTGCCAGCAGCCCCTCGATGAACGAGCAGTACTTC.

Only a few counts were recorded for this clonotype. This chain links TRBV20-1 with TRBJ2-7, with TRBD2 matching over 7 bases. The CDR3 sequence is 15 residues long. The germline V gene encodes CDR1 DFQATT and CDR2 SNEGSKA (reference sequence). Losses at the gene ends were 3 bases for V and 2 bases for J; bases not matched to a gene: 10. As DNA, the CDR3 is TGCAGTGCTAGGACGGGACTAAGACGGACCTACGAGCAGTACTTC. Its protein is CSARTGLRRTYEQYF.

This clonotype was seen a handful of times. J is TRBJ2-3 and V is TRBV20-1; unclear D gene. The CDR3 extends over 11 amino acids. CDR1 is DFQATT, CDR2 SNEGSKA, per germline (reference sequence). V was trimmed by 6 bases and J by 5 bases, leaving 9 bases between them. CDR3 protein: CSARTRDTQYF. As DNA, the CDR3 is TGCAGTGCCCGAACCCGAGATACGCAGTATTTT.

The chain uses TRBV11-2 and TRBJ2-7, with D perhaps matching TRBD2 (6 bases). This CDR3 region has 15 residues. Trimming cost V 4 bases and J 0 bases, with 13 bases left between them. Per the germline V gene, CDR1 is SGHAT and CDR2 is FQNNGV. CDR3 in amino acids: CASSWGLADSYEQYF. CDR3 sequence (DNA): TGTGCCAGCAGCTGGGGACTGGCGGACTCCTACGAGCAGTACTTC.

This chain connects TRBV6-2 or TRBV6-3 to TRBJ1-1, with D tentatively TRBD1 (5 bases). The V gene's germline CDR1 is MNHEY and CDR2 SVGEGT. With 5 bases removed from V and 3 bases from J, the gap between germline ends came to 16 bases. The CDR3 spans 15 residues. In DNA form, the CDR3 reads TGTGCCAGCAGTGGGGCATCACTCGGGGACACTGAAGCTTTCTTT. Its protein product is CASSGASLGDTEAFF.

V gene TRBV20-1 combines with J gene TRBJ2-7, with 11 nucleotides matching TRBD2. Germline V gene data show CDR1 as DFQATT and CDR2 as SNEGSKA (reference sequence). There are 14 residues in the CDR3. V was pared by 6 bases and J by 3 bases, with 7 bases of the junction left unmatched. The CDR3 bases are TGCAGTGCGAAGAGGACTAGCGGGTTCTACGAGCAGTACTTC. Its protein product is CSAKRTSGFYEQYF.